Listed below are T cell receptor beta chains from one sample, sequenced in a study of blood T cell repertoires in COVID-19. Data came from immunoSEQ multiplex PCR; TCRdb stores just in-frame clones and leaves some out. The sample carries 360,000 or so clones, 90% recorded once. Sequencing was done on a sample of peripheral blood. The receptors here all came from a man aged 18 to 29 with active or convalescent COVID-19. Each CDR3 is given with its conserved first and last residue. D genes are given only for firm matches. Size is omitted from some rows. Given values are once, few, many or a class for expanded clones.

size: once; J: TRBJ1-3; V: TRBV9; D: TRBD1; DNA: TGTGCCAGCAGCTTTACCGGGACAGGGTTTTACTCTGGAAACACCATATATTTT; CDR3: CASSFTGTGFYSGNTIYF
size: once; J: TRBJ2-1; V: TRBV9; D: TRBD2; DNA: TGTGCCAGCAGCCTTACCGGGACTAGTCCCACAAATGAGCAGTTCTTC; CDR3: CASSLTGTSPTNEQFF
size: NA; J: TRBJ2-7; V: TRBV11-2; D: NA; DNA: TGTGCCAGCAGCCCTAACAACGGCGGCTACGAGCAGTACTTC; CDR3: CASSPNNGGYEQYF
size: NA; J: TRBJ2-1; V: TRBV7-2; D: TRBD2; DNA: TGTGCCAGCAGGGGGGGACTAGCGGGAGGAAATGAGCAGTTCTTC; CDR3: CASRGGLAGGNEQFF
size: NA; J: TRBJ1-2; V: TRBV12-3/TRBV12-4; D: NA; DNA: TGTGCCAGCAGCCCCCAGGGTTGGGGCTACACCTTC; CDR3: CASSPQGWGYTF
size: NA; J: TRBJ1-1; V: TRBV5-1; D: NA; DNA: TGCGCCAGCAGCCCCGACAGTAACACTGAAGCTTTCTTT; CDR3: CASSPDSNTEAFF
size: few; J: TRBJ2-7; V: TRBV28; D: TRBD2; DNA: TGTGCCAGCAGTCCTATCAGGACTAGCGGGAGTCCGGGCGAGCAGTACTTC; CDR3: CASSPIRTSGSPGEQYF
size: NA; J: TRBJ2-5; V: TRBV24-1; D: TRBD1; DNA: TGTGCCACCAGTGACGGACAGGGAGGGACCCAGTACTTC; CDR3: CATSDGQGGTQYF
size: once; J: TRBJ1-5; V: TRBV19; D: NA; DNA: TGTGCCAGTAAAATGGGAGGGTTCACCAATCAGCCCCAGCATTTT; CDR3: CASKMGGFTNQPQHF
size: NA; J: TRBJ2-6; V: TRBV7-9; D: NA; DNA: TGTGCCAGCAGTCAACAGGGTACTGGGGCCAACGTCCTGACTTTC; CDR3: CASSQQGTGANVLTF
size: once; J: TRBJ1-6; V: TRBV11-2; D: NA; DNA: TGTGCCAGCAGCTTAGAGGTAGATAGCTCCTATAATTCACCCCTCCACTTT; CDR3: CASSLEVDSSYNSPLHF
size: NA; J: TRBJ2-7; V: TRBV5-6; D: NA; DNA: TGTGCCAGCAGCCTAAGGCATATTCGGGGATACTACGAGCAGTACTTC; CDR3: CASSLRHIRGYYEQYF
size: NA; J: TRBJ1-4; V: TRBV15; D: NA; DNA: TGTGCCACCTCCCGGGGGGGCTGGGAAAAACTGTTTTTT; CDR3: CATSRGGWEKLFF
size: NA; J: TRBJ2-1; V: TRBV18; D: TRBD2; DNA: TGTGCCAGCTCACCACGTAGCGGGGTCCTGGGCAATGAGCAGTTCTTC; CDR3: CASSPRSGVLGNEQFF
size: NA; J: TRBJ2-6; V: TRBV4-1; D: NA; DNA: TGCGCGGCGGCAATGGATGCAGGGGCCAACGTCCTGACTTTC; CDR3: CAAAMDAGANVLTF
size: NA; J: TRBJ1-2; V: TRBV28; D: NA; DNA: TGTGCCAGCAGTTTACAGGGGTTTGGCTACACCTTC; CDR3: CASSLQGFGYTF
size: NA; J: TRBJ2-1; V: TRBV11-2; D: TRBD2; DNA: TGTGCCAGCAGGGAGACTAGCGGGTTTTACAATGAGCAGTTCTTC; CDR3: CASRETSGFYNEQFF
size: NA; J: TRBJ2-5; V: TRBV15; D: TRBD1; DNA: TGTGCCACCAGCAGATACAGGGGTTCCCAAGAGACCCAGTACTTC; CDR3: CATSRYRGSQETQYF
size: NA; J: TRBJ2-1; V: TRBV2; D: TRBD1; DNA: TGTGCCAGCAGTTCGCGACAGGGGGATAGCAATGAGCAGTTCTTC; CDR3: CASSSRQGDSNEQFF
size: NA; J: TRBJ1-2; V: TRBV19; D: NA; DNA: TGTGCCAGTAGTATCCTGGGGACAAGCAACTATGGCTACACCTTC; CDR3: CASSILGTSNYGYTF
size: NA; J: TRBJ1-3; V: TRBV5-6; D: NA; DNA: TGTGCCAGCAGCTTGGGTCAGGGCCCTTCCTCTGGAAACACCATATATTTT; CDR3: CASSLGQGPSSGNTIYF
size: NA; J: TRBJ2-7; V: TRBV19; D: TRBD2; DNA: TGTGCCAGTAGCACTGGCGGGGGACTATACGAGCAGTACTTC; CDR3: CASSTGGGLYEQYF
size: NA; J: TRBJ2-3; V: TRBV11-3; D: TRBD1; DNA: TGTGCCAGCAGCTTAGACGGGACAGGCGCAGATACGCAGTATTTT; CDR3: CASSLDGTGADTQYF
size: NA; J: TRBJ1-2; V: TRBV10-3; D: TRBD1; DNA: TGTGCCATCAGTGAGTCGACAGGGAACTATGGCTACACCTTC; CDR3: CAISESTGNYGYTF
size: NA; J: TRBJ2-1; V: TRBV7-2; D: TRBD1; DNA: TGTGCCAGCAGCCAAACAGGGGGGTACAATGAGCAGTTCTTC; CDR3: CASSQTGGYNEQFF
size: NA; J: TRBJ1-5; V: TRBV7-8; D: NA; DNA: TGTGCCAGCAGCTTGGGGCCCGTCCGCAATCAGCCCCAGCATTTT; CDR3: CASSLGPVRNQPQHF
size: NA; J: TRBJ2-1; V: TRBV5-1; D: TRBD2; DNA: TGCGCCAGCAGATGGTTAGCGGGAGGGGATGAGCAGTTCTTC; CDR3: CASRWLAGGDEQFF
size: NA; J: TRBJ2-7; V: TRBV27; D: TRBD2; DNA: TGTGCCAGCAGTTTGGGGACTAGCGGAACTTACGAGCAGTACTTC; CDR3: CASSLGTSGTYEQYF
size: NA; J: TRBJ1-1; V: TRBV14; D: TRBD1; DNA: TGTGCCAGCAGCCGGAATGACAGGGGGCTCAACACTGAAGCTTTCTTT; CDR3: CASSRNDRGLNTEAFF
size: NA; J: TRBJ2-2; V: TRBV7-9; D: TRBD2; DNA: TGTGCCAGTCCACTAGCGGGGGGATACACCGGGGAGCTGTTTTTT; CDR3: CASPLAGGYTGELFF
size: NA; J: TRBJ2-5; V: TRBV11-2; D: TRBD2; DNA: TGTGCCAGCAGCTCGACTAGCGGGGCCCCCCAAGAGACCCAGTACTTC; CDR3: CASSSTSGAPQETQYF
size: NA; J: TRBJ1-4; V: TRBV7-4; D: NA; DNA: TGTGCCAGCAGCTCCCTTACCGGGGACACAACTAATGAAAAACTGTTTTTT; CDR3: CASSSLTGDTTNEKLFF
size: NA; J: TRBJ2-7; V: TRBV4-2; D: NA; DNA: TGTGCCAGCAGCCTCGAGAGGCAATACGAGCAGTACTTC; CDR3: CASSLERQYEQYF
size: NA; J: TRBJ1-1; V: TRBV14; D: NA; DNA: TGTGCCAGCAGCCAAGCGACGGGGAACACTGAAGCTTTCTTT; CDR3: CASSQATGNTEAFF
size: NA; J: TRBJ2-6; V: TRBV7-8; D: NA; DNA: TGTGCCAGCAGCCTGAGACAGGGAGGTACTGGGGCCAACGTGCTGACTTTC; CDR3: CASSLRQGGTGANVLTF
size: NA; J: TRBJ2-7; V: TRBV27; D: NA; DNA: TGTGCCAGCAGTTTTTTTCAGGGCTACGAGCAGTACTTC; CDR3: CASSFFQGYEQYF
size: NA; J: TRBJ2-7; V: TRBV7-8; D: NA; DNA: TGTGCCAGCAGCCCGGCCGGGTGGGGGAGGGACACTGTGGACGAGCAGTACTTC; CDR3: CASSPAGWGRDTVDEQYF
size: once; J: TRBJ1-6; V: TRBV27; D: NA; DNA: TGTGCCAGCAGTTTCAGGGATTATTCACCCCTCCACTTT; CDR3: CASSFRDYSPLHF
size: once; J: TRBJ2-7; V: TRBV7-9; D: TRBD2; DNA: TGTGCCAGCAGTTCCCGGGGAGCGGGGGGGCGCGGCGAGCAGTACTTC; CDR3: CASSSRGAGGRGEQYF
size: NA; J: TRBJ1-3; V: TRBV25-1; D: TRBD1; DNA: TGTGCCAGCAGCCCGGGACAGGGGCTCTTCTCTGGAAACACCATATATTTT; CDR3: CASSPGQGLFSGNTIYF
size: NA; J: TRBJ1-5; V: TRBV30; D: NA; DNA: TGTGCCTGGAGTAGATGGGGGGGCAGGAAAAATCAGCCCCAGCATTTT; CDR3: CAWSRWGGRKNQPQHF
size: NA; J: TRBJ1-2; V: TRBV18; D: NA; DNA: TGTGCCAGCTCACTGGACGGGGACTATGGCTACACCTTC; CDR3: CASSLDGDYGYTF
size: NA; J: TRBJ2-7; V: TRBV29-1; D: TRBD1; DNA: TGCAGCGTGAAATACAGGGGGTTGGGTTCCTACGAGCAGTACTTC; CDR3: CSVKYRGLGSYEQYF
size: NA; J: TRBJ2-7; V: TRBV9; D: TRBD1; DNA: TGTGCCAGCAGCGCGACAGGGTTTCGGGAGCAGTACTTC; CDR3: CASSATGFREQYF
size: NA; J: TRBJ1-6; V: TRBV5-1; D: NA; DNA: TGCGCCAGCAGCCAGGGACAAGGAGATTCACCCCTCCACTTT; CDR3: CASSQGQGDSPLHF
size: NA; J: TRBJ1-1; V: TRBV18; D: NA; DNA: TGTGCCAGCTCACCCCCGCGGGGTGCTGAAGCTTTCTTT; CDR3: CASSPPRGAEAFF
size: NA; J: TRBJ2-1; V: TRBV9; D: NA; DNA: TGTGCCAGCAGCGGTTGGCGGTCCTACAATGAGCAGTTCTTC; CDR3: CASSGWRSYNEQFF
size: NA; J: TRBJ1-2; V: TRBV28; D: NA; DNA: TGTGCCAGCAGTTTCCAGACAGATAACTATGGCTACACCTTC; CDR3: CASSFQTDNYGYTF
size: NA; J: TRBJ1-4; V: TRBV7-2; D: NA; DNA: TGTGCCAGCAAAAGGTCTAGGGGGGAAAAACTGTTTTTT; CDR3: CASKRSRGEKLFF
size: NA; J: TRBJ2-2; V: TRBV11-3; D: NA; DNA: TGTGCCAGCAGCTTAACGCGGACAGTGAACACCGGGGAGCTGTTTTTT; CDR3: CASSLTRTVNTGELFF
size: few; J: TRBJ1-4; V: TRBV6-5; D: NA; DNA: TGTGCCAGCAGAACTTCGGCAACTAATGAAAAACTGTTTTTT; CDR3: CASRTSATNEKLFF